Presented here are 25 T cell receptor beta chains from one specimen sequenced in a study of T-cell reconstitution after alpha-beta-depleted transplantation in children. This sample's TCRbeta library carried unique molecular identifier barcodes. TCRdb independently ran MiXCR on the PCR reads; one entry per CDR3 protein. The sample has 200,000 to 250,000 distinct CDR3 sequences, roughly 11% seen once. The sequences come from PBMCs, collected before TCRalphabeta/CD19-depleted stem cell transplant. The receptors derive from a child younger than two with acute myeloid leukemia, due to receive a stem cell transplant.

This clonotype was counted many times. The V gene is TRBV29-1, the J gene TRBJ2-7; D gene unclear. Germline loops: CDR1 SQVTM, CDR2 ANQGSEA. This CDR3 has 11 amino acids. V dropped 3 bases and J dropped 5 bases, with 8 bases sitting between them. CDR3 bases: TGCAGCGTTGATCTGGGGAACGAGCAGTACTTC. Its protein is CSVDLGNEQYF.

This clonotype was observed many times. The rearrangement uses TRBV20-1 and TRBJ2-1; maybe TRBD2 (6 bases). With 1 base removed from V and 7 bases from J, the gap between germline ends came to 17 bases. Looked up from germline, CDR1 is DFQATT and CDR2 is SNEGSKA (reference sequence). The CDR3 spans 15 residues. The CDR3, as DNA: TGCAGTGCTAGAGGGGGGAGTAACGGGAGAAATGAGCAGTTCTTC. This translates into CSARGGSNGRNEQFF.

This clonotype was found many times. The chain couples TRBV28 to TRBJ2-7; 9 bases agree with TRBD1. This CDR3 spans 14 amino acids. The germline V gene encodes CDR1 MDHEN and CDR2 SYDVKM. Germline trimming cut 8 bases from V and 7 bases from J; bases unmatched to any gene: 12. The CDR3 coding sequence is TGTGCCAGCCGTCCCGGGACAGGGCCCCTAGAGCAGTACTTC. Translating gives CASRPGTGPLEQYF.

The chain links TRBV19 to TRBJ1-2; D unclear. Germline CDR1 LNHDA, CDR2 SQIVND (reference sequence). Trimming removed 4 bases at V and 2 bases at J, with 5 bases between. CDR3 length: 12 residues. CDR3 DNA: TGTGCCAGTAGTACAAAAAACTATGGCTACACCTTC. Protein product: CASSTKNYGYTF.

This clonotype has a count of ten or more. The chain uses TRBV24-1 and TRBJ2-3; TRBD2 matches at 11 bases. This CDR3 comprises 15 residues. Trimming cost V 6 bases and J 5 bases; bases outside gene matches: 6. Germline loops: CDR1 KGHDR, CDR2 SFDVKD. CDR3 nucleotide sequence: TGTGCCACCAGTCTTAGCGGGGGGGCTGGAGATACGCAGTATTTT. Protein product: CATSLSGGAGDTQYF.

At least ten counts were recorded for this clonotype. The chain is built from TRBV20-1 and TRBJ2-1; 11 bases agree with TRBD1. V dropped 5 bases and J dropped 8; count of bases not matched to a gene: 11. This CDR3 spans 15 amino acids. CDR1 DFQATT and CDR2 SNEGSKA come from the germline V gene (reference sequence). The CDR3 nucleotides read TGCAGTGCTGAGCCCCGGGACAGGGGGTATGATGAGCAGTTCTTC. This sequence encodes CSAEPRDRGYDEQFF.

This chain uses TRBV5-1 with TRBJ1-2; D may be TRBD1 (5 bases). CDR3 size: 14 residues. Germline V gives CDR1 SGHRS, CDR2 YFSETQ. The V end was cut by 1 base, the J end by 3 bases, with 10 bases between. The CDR3 sequence: CASSLSQGYYGYTF. CDR3 sequence (DNA): TGCGCCAGCAGCTTGAGCCAGGGCTACTATGGCTACACCTTC. Full variable domain (outside the CDR3, taken from reference TRBV5-1 and TRBJ1-2): KAGVTQTPRYLIKTRGQQVTLSCSPISGHRSVSWYQQTPGQGLQFLFEYFSETQRNKGNFPGRFSGRQFSNSRSEMNVSTLELGDSALYLCASSLSQGYYGYTFGSGTRLTVV.

This clonotype was found a few times. The chain employs TRBV20-1 and TRBJ1-6, with D unclear. CDR3 length: 11 residues. The V gene's germline CDR1 is DFQATT and CDR2 SNEGSKA (reference sequence). V was pared by 0 bases and J by 7 bases, with 1 base between. The CDR3 DNA reads TGCAGTGCTAGAGAGAATTCACCCCTCCACTTT. Encoded protein: CSARENSPLHF.

The rearrangement links TRBV11-2 to TRBJ2-5, with 7 bases aligning to TRBD1. The CDR3 is 16 residues long. V was pared by 1 base and J by 3 bases, with 8 bases of the junction left unmatched. Per the germline V gene, CDR1 is SGHAT and CDR2 is FQNNGV. The CDR3 sequence is CASSLVGQTVKETQYF. Here the CDR3 DNA reads TGTGCCAGCAGCTTAGTGGGACAGACCGTGAAAGAGACCCAGTACTTC.

The V and J genes are TRBV7-2 and TRBJ1-2; a weak D match, TRBD1 (5 bases). This CDR3 is built from 16 residues. V lost 5 bases and J 2 bases, leaving 18 bases between the germline ends. Germline V CDR1 and CDR2: SGHTA, FQGNSA. CDR3 protein: CASSHISRGPNYGYTF. CDR3 DNA sequence: TGTGCCAGCAGCCACATTTCGAGGGGCCCCAACTATGGCTACACCTTC. Full variable domain (remainder filled in from reference TRBV7-2 and TRBJ1-2): GAGVSQSPSNKVTEKGKDVELRCDPISGHTALYWYRQSLGQGLEFLIYFQGNSAPDKSGLPSDRFSAERTGGSVSTLTIQRTQQEDSAVYLCASSHISRGPNYGYTFGSGTRLTVV.

This clonotype has ten or more counts. The J gene is TRBJ1-6, the V gene TRBV20-1, with D maybe TRBD1 (6 bases). V was shortened by 3 bases and J by 10 bases, with 16 bases between the two germline ends. Per germline, CDR1 DFQATT and CDR2 SNEGSKA (reference sequence). The CDR3 consists of 14 residues. The chain's CDR3 is CSASDGGPRSPLHF. The CDR3 nucleotides are TGCAGTGCTAGTGACGGGGGGCCGCGCTCACCCCTCCACTTT.

This clonotype was detected ten times or more. The chain combines TRBV30 with TRBJ2-2; no clear D gene. The CDR3 is 13 amino acids. V shed 8 bases and J shed 5 bases, with 15 bases lying between them. CDR1 is GTSNPN, CDR2 SVGIG, per germline (reference sequence). CDR3 sequence reads: CARTGGWTGELFF. The CDR3 nucleotides are TGTGCCCGTACTGGTGGGTGGACCGGGGAGCTGTTTTTT.

As concerns this clonotype: This may stem from a read error, because a much larger clone lies one nucleotide away. The gene calls are TRBV25-1 and TRBJ1-1; no reliable D call. The V and J ends lost 4 bases and 1 base respectively, with 10 bases between them. The germline CDR1 and CDR2 sequences are MGHDK and SYGVNS. This CDR3 spans 14 amino acids. CDR3 in amino acids: CASSVTPGNTEAFF. CDR3 sequence (DNA): TGTGCCAGCAGTGTAACACCCGGGAACACTGAAGCTTTCTTT.

This clonotype was seen ten or more times. The gene calls are TRBV20-1 and TRBJ2-2, with D perhaps matching TRBD2 (6 bases). Germline lookup yields CDR1 DFQATT and CDR2 SNEGSKA (reference sequence). Trimming took 1 base from V and 0 from J, leaving 12 bases between them. The CDR3 runs to 16 residues. The CDR3 region is CSARGRGGPNTGELFF. The CDR3 DNA sequence: TGCAGTGCTAGAGGCCGGGGAGGCCCGAACACCGGGGAGCTGTTTTTT.

At least ten counts were recorded for this clonotype. The chain has TRBV6-2 or TRBV6-3 and TRBJ2-1; 14 nucleotides agree with TRBD2. This CDR3 has 21 residues. The V segment lost 5 bases and the J segment 6 bases; nucleotides outside the gene matches: 21. The germline V gene has CDR1 MNHEY and CDR2 SVGEGT. The CDR3 region has the DNA TGTGCCAGCAGTCAATCGGGACTAGCGGGAGTTGGGTACGGGTCATTCAATGAGCAGTTCTTC. Its protein is CASSQSGLAGVGYGSFNEQFF.

The V call is TRBV6-1, the J call TRBJ2-5, with D perhaps assigned TRBD1 or TRBD2 (5 bases each). Looked up from germline, CDR1 is MNHNS and CDR2 is SASEGT. The CDR3 spans 14 residues. The V gene lost 7 bases and the J gene lost 5 bases, with 17 bases spanning the gap. DNA of the CDR3: TGTGCCAGCACGAGGGACCCCCTGGAGGAGACCCAGTACTTC. Amino acids: CASTRDPLEETQYF.

In this sample, this clonotype turned up a few times. The V call is TRBV28, the J call TRBJ1-1; D possibly corresponds to TRBD1 (5 bases). The V gene's germline CDR1 is MDHEN and CDR2 SYDVKM. This CDR3 is built from 14 residues. The V end was cut by 5 bases, the J end by 1 base, with 11 bases between. The CDR3 region has the DNA TGTGCCAGCAGTGACCCGCAGGGGAACACTGAAGCTTTCTTT. Translated, it gives CASSDPQGNTEAFF.

This clonotype appeared many times. V and J are TRBV20-1 and TRBJ2-7, with D hard to call. There are 12 residues in the CDR3. Germline V gene sequence: CDR1 DFQATT, CDR2 SNEGSKA (reference sequence). V gave up 5 bases and J gave up 2 bases, with 10 bases separating them. The CDR3 nucleotides read TGCAGTGCTCCCCGGAGAACCTACGAGCAGTACTTC. Protein: CSAPRRTYEQYF.

At least ten counts were recorded for this clonotype. The chain uses TRBV5-1 and TRBJ2-3; no clear D. The CDR3 has 16 residues. Trimming left V 2 bases short and J 2 bases short, with 15 bases between. CDR1 and CDR2 (germline): SGHRS, YFSETQ. The CDR3 spells CASSFSFQSHTDTQYF. The CDR3 DNA follows: TGCGCCAGCAGCTTCTCGTTCCAGAGTCACACAGATACGCAGTATTTT.

This clonotype showed up many times. The rearrangement uses TRBV5-1 and TRBJ2-5; 10 bases fit TRBD2. CDR1 and CDR2 from the germline V gene are SGHRS and YFSETQ. The trim removed 5 bases at V and 0 bases at J, leaving 7 bases unmatched. CDR3 length: 16 residues. The CDR3 sequence: CASSSPGLAYQETQYF. Here the CDR3 DNA reads TGCGCCAGCAGTTCTCCGGGACTAGCGTACCAAGAGACCCAGTACTTC.

This clonotype came up many times. V is TRBV7-7 and J is TRBJ1-6; D ambiguous. Trimming stripped 5 bases from V and 7 bases from J, with 9 bases between. Looked up from germline, CDR1 is SSHAT and CDR2 is FNYEAQ (reference sequence). This CDR3 contains 13 residues. CDR3 DNA: TGTGCCAGCAGCCCGACTTACAATTCACCCCTCCACTTT. This sequence encodes CASSPTYNSPLHF.

This clonotype was recorded at least ten times. CDR3 nucleotides: TGCAGCGTTGAAGTGGGACAGGTGCAGTTCTTC. This translates into CSVEVGQVQFF. The chain is built from TRBV29-1 and TRBJ2-1; 8 bases fit TRBD1. Germline CDR1 and CDR2: SQVTM and ANQGSEA. The V segment lost 1 base and the J segment 12 bases; nucleotides outside the gene matches: 2. CDR3 length: 11 amino acids.

This clonotype appeared once. A much larger clone lies a single base off, so this may be a read error. J is TRBJ2-3 and V is TRBV7-2, with TRBD2 identical over 7 bases. The V gene end was trimmed by 3 bases and the J gene end by 3 bases; junction bases not matched to a gene: 9. The CDR3 has 16 residues. Germline CDR1 reads SGHTA; CDR2 reads FQGNSA. This CDR3 is CASSFQGRAPTDTQYF. The CDR3 DNA reads as TGTGCCAGCAGCTTCCAAGGGAGGGCGCCGACAGATACGCAGTATTTT.

The table lists this clonotype with many counts. CDR3 sequence: CASTLSPQGARELFF. The CDR3, as DNA: TGTGCCAGCACCCTATCGCCACAGGGGGCCAGGGAGCTGTTTTTT. This chain links TRBV12-3 or TRBV12-4 with TRBJ2-2; TRBD1 matches 9 bases. This CDR3 has 15 residues. J was trimmed by 9 bases and V by 7 bases; bases with no gene match: 12.

This clonotype was detected many times. The V gene is TRBV20-1, the J gene TRBJ2-1, with 7 positions matching TRBD2. The CDR3 extends over 11 amino acids. Germline V gene data show CDR1 as DFQATT and CDR2 as SNEGSKA (reference sequence). After removal of 4 bases from V and 15 bases from J, the junction contained 9 bases not matched to a gene. CDR3 amino acids: CSAKAGTTRFF. CDR3 DNA sequence: TGCAGTGCTAAGGCCGGGACTACCCGGTTCTTC.